The clone carrying this T cell receptor (beta chain) ranks as medium-sized (0.01 to 0.1%). The antigen remains undetermined. As the method for making TCR beta libraries, quantitative 5'-RACE with molecular barcodes was used. TCRdb analysed the 5' RACE reads with MiXCR anew, one entry per CDR3 protein. In the table there are roughly 130,000 distinct CDR3 sequences, roughly 8.3% of which are singletons. The germline V gene has CDR1 SGHTA and CDR2 FQGNSA. This CDR3 region has 15 residues. Trimming removed 1 base from V and 5 bases from J; junction bases left unmatched: 4. This entry is derived from a study of CD8 T cells in ankylosing spondylitis. The study's findings and limits: Reports of some motif variants in reactive arthritis synovial fluid and blood predate this one. Clones linked to disease were reported to show significant enrichment in matched ankylosing spondylitis synovial fluid.

The TCR sequence derives from a male donor with ankylosing spondylitis. Sequencing was done on a sample of synovial fluid, either unsorted or a sorted T cell fraction (not recorded which). This chain links TRBV7-2 with TRBJ1-4; 7 bases fit TRBD1. The CDR3 DNA is TGTGCCAGCAGCTTAGGTAGAGGGGGCAATGAAAAACTGTTTTTT. Translating gives CASSLGRGGNEKLFF.